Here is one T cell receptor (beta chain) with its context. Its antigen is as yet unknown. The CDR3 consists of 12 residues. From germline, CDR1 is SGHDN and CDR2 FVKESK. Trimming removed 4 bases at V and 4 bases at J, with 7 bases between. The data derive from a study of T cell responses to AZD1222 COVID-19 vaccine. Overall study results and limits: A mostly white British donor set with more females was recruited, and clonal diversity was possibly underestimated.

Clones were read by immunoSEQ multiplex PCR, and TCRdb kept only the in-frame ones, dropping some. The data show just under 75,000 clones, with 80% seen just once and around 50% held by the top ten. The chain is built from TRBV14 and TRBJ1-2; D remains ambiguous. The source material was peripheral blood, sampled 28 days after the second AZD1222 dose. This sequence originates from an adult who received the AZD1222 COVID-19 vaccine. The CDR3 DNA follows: TGTGCCAGCAGCCCCGACACCTATGGCTACACCTTC. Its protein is CASSPDTYGYTF.